This T cell receptor beta chain was found in a study of blood T cell repertoires in COVID-19. Across the study: In each case, the material was cDNA or gDNA derived from T cells, B-cell-depleted T cells, or PBMCs.

Original data processing: Amplification with reference gene primers provided the estimates of nucleated cell counts. The repertoire was sequenced with immunoSEQ multiplex PCR; TCRdb's copy has only in-frame clones and lacks some. V and J calls plus clone size are reproduced from that table; the DNA served to infer D and trimming. This sample yields a few hundred thousand clones, of which around 82% are seen a single time; over 10% belongs to the top ten. The germline CDR1 and CDR2 sequences are SGHDT and YYEEEE. The CDR3 is made up of 15 amino acids. V lost 4 bases to trimming and J lost 2 bases; unmatched junction nucleotides: 9.

This TCR was recovered from a human donor in a cohort sampled during active COVID-19. Source material: peripheral blood. The chain has TRBV5-6 and TRBJ2-7; 7 bases are shared with TRBD1. As DNA, the CDR3 is TGTGCCAGCAGCATTTGGGACAGAGTTACCTACGAGCAGTACTTC. As protein: CASSIWDRVTYEQYF.